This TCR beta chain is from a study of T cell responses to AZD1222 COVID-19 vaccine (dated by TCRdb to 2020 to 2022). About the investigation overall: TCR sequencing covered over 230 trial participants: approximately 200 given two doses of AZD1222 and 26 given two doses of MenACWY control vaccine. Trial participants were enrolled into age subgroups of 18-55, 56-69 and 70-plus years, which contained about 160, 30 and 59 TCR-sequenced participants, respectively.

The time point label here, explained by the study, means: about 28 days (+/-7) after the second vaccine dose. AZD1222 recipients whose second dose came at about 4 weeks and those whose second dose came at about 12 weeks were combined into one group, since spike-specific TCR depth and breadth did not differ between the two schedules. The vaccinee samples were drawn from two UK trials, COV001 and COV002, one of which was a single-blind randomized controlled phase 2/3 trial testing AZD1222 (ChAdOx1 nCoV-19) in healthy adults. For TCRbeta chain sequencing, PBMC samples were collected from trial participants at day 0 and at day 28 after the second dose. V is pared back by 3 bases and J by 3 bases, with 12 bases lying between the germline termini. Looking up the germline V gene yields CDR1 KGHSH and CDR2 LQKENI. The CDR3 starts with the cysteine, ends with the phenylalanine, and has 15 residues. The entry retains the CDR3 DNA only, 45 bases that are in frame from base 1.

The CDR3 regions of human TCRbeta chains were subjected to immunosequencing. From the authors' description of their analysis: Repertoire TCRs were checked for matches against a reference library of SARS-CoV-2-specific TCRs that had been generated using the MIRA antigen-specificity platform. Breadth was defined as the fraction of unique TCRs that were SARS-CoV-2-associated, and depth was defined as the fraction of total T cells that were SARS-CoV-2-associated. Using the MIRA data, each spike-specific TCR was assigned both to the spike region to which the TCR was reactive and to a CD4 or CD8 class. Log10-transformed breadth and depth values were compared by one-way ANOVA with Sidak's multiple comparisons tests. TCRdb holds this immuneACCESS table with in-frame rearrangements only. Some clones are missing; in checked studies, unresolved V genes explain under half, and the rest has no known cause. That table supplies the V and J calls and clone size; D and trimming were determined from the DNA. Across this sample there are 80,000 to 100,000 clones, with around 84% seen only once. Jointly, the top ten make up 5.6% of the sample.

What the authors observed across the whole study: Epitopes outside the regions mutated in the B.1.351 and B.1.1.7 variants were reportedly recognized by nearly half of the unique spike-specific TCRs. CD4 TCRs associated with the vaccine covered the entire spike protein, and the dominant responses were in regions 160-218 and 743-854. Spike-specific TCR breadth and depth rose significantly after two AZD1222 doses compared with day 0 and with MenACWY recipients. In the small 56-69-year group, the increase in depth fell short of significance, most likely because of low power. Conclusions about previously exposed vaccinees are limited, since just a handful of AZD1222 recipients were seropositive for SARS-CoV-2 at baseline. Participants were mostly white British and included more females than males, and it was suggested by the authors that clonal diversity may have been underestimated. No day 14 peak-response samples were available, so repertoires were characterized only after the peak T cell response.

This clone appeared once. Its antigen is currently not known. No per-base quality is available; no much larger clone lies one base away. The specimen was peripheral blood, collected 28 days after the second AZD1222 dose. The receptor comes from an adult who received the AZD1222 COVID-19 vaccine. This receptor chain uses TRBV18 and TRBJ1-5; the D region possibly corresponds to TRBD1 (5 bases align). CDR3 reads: CASSPVGGNNQPQHF. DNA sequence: TGTGCCAGCTCACCCGTGGGGGGGAACAATCAGCCCCAGCATTTT.